These 6 T cell receptor beta chains share one sample of origin, sequenced in a study of blood T cell repertoires in COVID-19. Generated by immunoSEQ multiplex PCR, the TCRdb table keeps only in-frame clones and is missing some. The table has a few hundred thousand clones, approximately 85% seen once. Sequencing was performed on peripheral blood. Receptors were obtained from a woman aged 50 to 60 with acute or convalescent COVID-19.

This clone was seen only a few times. The V gene is TRBV7-2, the J gene TRBJ2-3; 10 bases map to TRBD1. This CDR3 has 16 residues. Looked up from germline, CDR1 is SGHTA and CDR2 is FQGNSA. V was clipped by 4 bases and J by 4 bases; unmatched bases: 8. The CDR3 loop is CASSSLTGGGSDTQYF. The CDR3 DNA follows: TGTGCCAGCAGCTCCCTGACAGGGGGCGGTTCAGATACGCAGTATTTT.

The chain carries TRBV6-5 and TRBJ1-6; 8 bases agree with TRBD1. J was trimmed by 12 bases and V by 6 bases; bases with no gene match: 7. Per germline, CDR1 MNHEY and CDR2 SVGAGI. This CDR3 spans 13 amino acids. This CDR3 is CASSWDRQRPLHF. CDR3 coding DNA: TGTGCCAGCAGCTGGGACAGGCAGAGACCCCTCCACTTT.

The chain joins TRBV19 to TRBJ1-4; tentative D call: TRBD1 (6 bases). Trimming shortened V by 6 bases and J by 3 bases, and 14 bases separated the two germline ends. Germline CDR1 reads LNHDA; CDR2 reads SQIVND (reference sequence). This CDR3 spans 15 amino acids. The CDR3 is CASSTGRVANEKLFF. The CDR3 nucleotides read TGTGCCAGTAGCACAGGGAGGGTGGCTAATGAAAAACTGTTTTTT.

The chain recombines TRBV4-1 with TRBJ1-2, with 8 bases fitting TRBD1. The V segment lost 8 bases and the J segment 5 bases; nucleotides outside the gene matches: 7. This CDR3 spans 13 amino acids. Germline CDR1 is MGHRA and CDR2 is YSYEKL. The CDR3 reads CASSLDREYGYTF. The CDR3 DNA is TGCGCCAGCTCGCTGGACAGGGAATATGGCTACACCTTC.

This chain links TRBV27 with TRBJ2-7; 8 nucleotides agree with TRBD2. Germline assignment: CDR1 MNHEY and CDR2 SMNVEV (reference sequence). After removal of 6 bases from V and 0 bases from J, the junction contained 4 bases not matched to a gene. The CDR3 length is 14 residues. The CDR3 DNA is TGTGCCAGCAGGGGACTAGGCGGCTCCTACGAGCAGTACTTC. This encodes CASRGLGGSYEQYF.

The chain has TRBV6-5 and TRBJ1-1; TRBD1 matches at 7 bases. In germline, CDR1 is MNHEY, CDR2 SVGAGI. The CDR3 totals 14 residues. The trim removed 7 bases at V and 3 bases at J, leaving 8 bases unmatched. The DNA for the CDR3 is TGTGCCAGCACACTCGACAGGGAAGACACTGAAGCTTTCTTT. Its protein is CASTLDREDTEAFF.